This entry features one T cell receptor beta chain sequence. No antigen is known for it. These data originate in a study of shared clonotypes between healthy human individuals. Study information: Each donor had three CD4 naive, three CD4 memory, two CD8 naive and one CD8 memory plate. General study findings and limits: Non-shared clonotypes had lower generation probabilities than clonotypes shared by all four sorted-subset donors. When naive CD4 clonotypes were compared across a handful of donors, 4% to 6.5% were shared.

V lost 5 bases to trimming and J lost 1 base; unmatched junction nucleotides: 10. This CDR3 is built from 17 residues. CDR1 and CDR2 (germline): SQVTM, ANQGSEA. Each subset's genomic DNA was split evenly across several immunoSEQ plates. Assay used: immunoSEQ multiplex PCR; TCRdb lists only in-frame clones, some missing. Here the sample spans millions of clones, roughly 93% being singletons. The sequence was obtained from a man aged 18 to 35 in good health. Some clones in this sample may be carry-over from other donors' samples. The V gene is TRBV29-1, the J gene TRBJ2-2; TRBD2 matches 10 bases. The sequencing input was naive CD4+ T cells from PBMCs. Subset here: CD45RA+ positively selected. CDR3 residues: CSVQASGSGGNTGELFF. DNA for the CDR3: TGCAGCGTTCAAGCTAGCGGGAGCGGAGGGAACACCGGGGAGCTGTTTTTT.